This TCR beta chain was captured by sequencing in a study of prognosis after radiotherapy for stage I lung cancer. Whole-study results and caveats: Patients with metastases reportedly showed TRBV and TRBJ gene usage that differed from patients without metastases.

The CDR3 sequence is 14 residues long. CDR1 is LNHDA, CDR2 SQIVND, per germline (reference sequence). V shed 3 bases and J 7 bases; nucleotides not matched to a gene: 9. The authors amplified TCR beta CDR3 from genomic DNA using two-round multiplex PCR. During first-round PCR, primers specific to each TRBV and TRBJ gene were used. TCRdb re-called the multiplex PCR reads through MiXCR, storing one row per CDR3 protein. The sample has about 20,000 distinct CDR3 sequences, roughly 45% seen once. Points on this clonotype: Its antigen is not identified. A far larger clone is only one base removed, so a read error is likely.

Sequencing was performed on PBMCs, taken before or after stereotactic body radiation therapy (not recorded which). V usage is TRBV19 and J usage is TRBJ2-7, with 7 nucleotides matching TRBD2. The sequence was obtained from a donor aged 50 or older with non-small cell lung cancer. Here the CDR3 DNA reads TGTGCCAGTAGTATGGGAGGGAGCTACAATGAGCAGTACTTC. This gives the protein CASSMGGSYNEQYF. Using reference TRBV19 and TRBJ2-7 for the parts outside the CDR3, the full variable domain is DGGITQSPKYLFRKEGQNVTLSCEQNLNHDAMYWYRQDPGQGLRLIYYSQIVNDFQKGDIAEGYSVSREKKESFPLTVTSAQKNPTAFYLCASSMGGSYNEQYFGPGTRLTVT.